This T cell receptor (beta chain) was captured by sequencing in a study of CD8+ T cells in alopecia areata. Regarding the study as a whole: It was lesional scalp, especially alopecia totalis/universalis, that showed higher clonality than normal scalp. Clarity of TCR sharing across patients fell short of that in mice, possibly HLA-related.

As for this clone: Its antigen is unidentified.

The investigators collected lesional scalp punch biopsies and peripheral blood from alopecia areata patients. Using a FACSAria, the CD4+ and CD8+ T cells were sorted from the PBMCs. Germline CDR1 and CDR2: SGHDN and FVKESK. The CDR3 has 16 amino acids. The V end was cut by 0 bases, the J end by 0 bases, with 9 bases between. Extracted from the samples, RNA was reverse transcribed into cDNA to serve as the sequencing template. Produced via immunoSEQ multiplex PCR; TCRdb's table is partial and in-frame only. The sample includes 100,000 to 150,000 clones, less than 50% seen only once; the top ten take about 10%.

This TCR came from a human donor with alopecia areata. The source material was NKG2D-low CD8+ T cells sorted from blood. The rearrangement joins TRBV14 to TRBJ2-1, with D perhaps given as TRBD1 or TRBD2 (5 bases each). Written as DNA, the CDR3 is TGTGCCAGCAGCCAAGATGAGGGGCGCTCCTACAATGAGCAGTTCTTC. Protein: CASSQDEGRSYNEQFF.